The 2 T cell receptor beta chains given below trace back to one sample, sequenced in a study of lymphopenia after photon versus proton radiotherapy. Here immunoSEQ multiplex PCR was the method, and the copy in TCRdb shows in-frame clones only, minus some. This table has 150,000 to 200,000 clones, about 85% appearing once. The sample consisted of peripheral blood, taken from a patient treated with photon-based radiotherapy. The receptors shown here come from a middle-aged man with gastric cancer.

The chain employs TRBV27 and TRBJ2-5; D gene ambiguous. Germline CDR1 reads MNHEY; CDR2 reads SMNVEV (reference sequence). V lost 3 bases, J lost 2 bases, and 10 bases lay in between. CDR3 size: 14 residues. CDR3 sequence: CASSLIGGQETQYF. The CDR3 DNA reads TGTGCCAGCAGTTTGATCGGCGGACAAGAGACCCAGTACTTC.

The J gene is TRBJ1-1, the V gene TRBV19, with TRBD1 matching over 7 bases. Germline V lookup: CDR1 LNHDA, CDR2 SQIVND (reference sequence). V dropped 10 bases and J dropped 1; count of bases not matched to a gene: 6. The CDR3 consists of 13 residues. For the CDR3, the DNA is TGTGCCACCAGGACAGGAAAGAACACTGAAGCTTTCTTT. It codes for CATRTGKNTEAFF.